This T cell receptor (beta chain) came from a study of OX40 agonist ivuxolimab in advanced cancers. CDR1 KGHSH and CDR2 LQKENI come from the germline V gene. The CDR3 totals 15 residues. V lost 5 bases and J 2 bases, leaving 13 bases between the germline ends. Measured with immunoSEQ multiplex PCR; TCRdb has only the in-frame clones, and not every one. The sample carries approximately 60,000 clones, 92% recorded once. The source material was CD4+ or CD8+ T cells sorted from blood, sampled in a trial of the OX40 agonist ivuxolimab. The sequence was collected from an adult with an advanced solid tumor such as melanoma, head and neck, liver or kidney cancer. The rearrangement uses TRBV18 and TRBJ1-3; D possibly corresponds to TRBD1 (5 bases). The CDR3 nucleotides are TGTGCCAGCTCAAGCTCGGGGGGACCTGGAAACACCATATATTTT. This translates into CASSSSGGPGNTIYF.